The clone carrying this T cell receptor (beta chain) was seen more than once but under ten times. This record comes from a study of T cell responses to AZD1222 COVID-19 vaccine. Clones were read by immunoSEQ multiplex PCR, and TCRdb kept only the in-frame ones, dropping some. The sample has 90,000 to 120,000 clones, 75% to 95% seen once. Germline CDR1 is SGHRS and CDR2 is YFSETQ. This CDR3 comprises 13 residues. The V and J ends lost 6 bases and 0 bases respectively, with 8 bases between them. The TCR was taken from an adult who received the AZD1222 COVID-19 vaccine. Sequences were derived from peripheral blood, sampled 28 days after the second AZD1222 dose. This rearrangement joins TRBV5-1 to TRBJ2-3; D is undetermined. CDR3 DNA: TGCGCCAGCACGAGAGGCAGCACAGATACGCAGTATTTT. It is translated as CASTRGSTDTQYF.